A single sample is the source of the 7 T cell receptor beta chains below, sequenced in a study of blood T cell repertoires in COVID-19. Libraries were prepared by immunoSEQ multiplex PCR; TCRdb keeps only in-frame clonotypes and omits some of them. In the table there are approximately 400,000 clones, about 90% of which are singletons. The specimen sequenced was PBMCs or T cells enriched from blood (not recorded which). These receptors originate from a man between 25 and 39 years old who had recovered from COVID-19.

J is TRBJ1-1 and V is TRBV19; 7 bases align to TRBD1. CDR3 length equals 16 residues. J gave up 4 bases and V 7 bases, and 15 bases lay outside the gene matches. From germline, CDR1 is LNHDA and CDR2 SQIVND (reference sequence). The CDR3 DNA reads TGTGCCAGTAAGGGGGCAGGGACGTTTCTGATCACTGAAGCTTTCTTT. Residues: CASKGAGTFLITEAFF.

This chain uses TRBV10-3 with TRBJ1-1, with 8 bases identical to TRBD1. The CDR3 consists of 14 residues. Per the germline V gene, CDR1 is ENHRY and CDR2 is SYGVKD. V was pared by 5 bases and J by 1 base, with 3 bases of the junction left unmatched. The CDR3 coding sequence is TGTGCCATCAGTACAGGGGGAACGAACACTGAAGCTTTCTTT. It is translated as CAISTGGTNTEAFF.

This chain links TRBV18 with TRBJ2-5; the D gene is possibly TRBD2 (6 bases). The length of the CDR3 is 16 residues. The germline gives CDR1 KGHSH, CDR2 LQKENI. V was shortened by 0 bases and J by 4 bases, with 15 bases between the two germline ends. CDR3: CASSPPPGRKGETQYF. In DNA form, the CDR3 reads TGTGCCAGCTCACCACCCCCGGGGAGGAAGGGAGAGACCCAGTACTTC.

The table lists this clone with a few counts. Other DNA sequences in this specimen translate into the identical CDR3. The rearrangement uses TRBV5-1 and TRBJ2-7; 9 nucleotides match TRBD1. After removal of 3 bases from V and 4 bases from J, the junction contained 5 bases not matched to a gene. The germline CDR1 and CDR2 sequences are SGHRS and YFSETQ. CDR3 size: 14 residues. The CDR3 here is CASSSGQGGYEQYF. CDR3 nucleotides: TGCGCCAGCAGCTCGGGACAGGGCGGGTACGAGCAGTACTTC. Drawing the rest from reference TRBV5-1 and TRBJ2-7, the complete variable domain is KAGVTQTPRYLIKTRGQQVTLSCSPISGHRSVSWYQQTPGQGLQFLFEYFSETQRNKGNFPGRFSGRQFSNSRSEMNVSTLELGDSALYLCASSSGQGGYEQYFGPGTRLTVT.

V is TRBV5-1 and J is TRBJ2-7; D uncertain. The CDR3 consists of 13 residues. The V end was cut by 2 bases, the J end by 2 bases, with 8 bases between. The V gene's germline CDR1 is SGHRS and CDR2 YFSETQ. The DNA for the CDR3 is TGCGCCAGCAGCTTCGTGCCGGCCTACGAGCAGTACTTC. It specifies CASSFVPAYEQYF.

The gene calls are TRBV19 and TRBJ2-2; no reliable D call. The CDR3 covers 17 residues. V shed 7 bases and J shed 2 bases, with 20 bases lying between them. Germline values: CDR1 LNHDA, CDR2 SQIVND (reference sequence). Here the CDR3 reads CASTPPRGRGNTGELFF. The CDR3 nucleotides are TGTGCCAGTACCCCTCCGAGAGGCAGAGGAAACACCGGGGAGCTGTTTTTT. Supplemented by reference TRBV19 and TRBJ2-2, the full variable domain reads DGGITQSPKYLFRKEGQNVTLSCEQNLNHDAMYWYRQDPGQGLRLIYYSQIVNDFQKGDIAEGYSVSREKKESFPLTVTSAQKNPTAFYLCASTPPRGRGNTGELFFGEGSRLTVL.

The table lists this clone with a few counts. This rearrangement joins TRBV7-3 to TRBJ2-3; possible D gene TRBD2, 5 bases. V dropped 3 bases and J dropped 5 bases, with 9 bases sitting between them. The length of the CDR3 is 13 residues. Germline CDR1 reads SGHTA; CDR2 reads FQGTGA. The CDR3 is CASSFRERDTQYF. The CDR3 nucleotides read TGTGCCAGCAGCTTCCGGGAAAGAGATACGCAGTATTTT.